This TCR beta chain was retrieved from a study of vaccination effects on CD4 cells after COVID-19. Findings of the study overall: Of the vaccine-induced clones from healthy vaccinees, merely 1 of 255 recognized common cold coronaviruses as well.

Germline V lookup: CDR1 LGHDT, CDR2 YNNKEL (reference sequence). The CDR3 is 16 amino acids. V was shortened by 4 bases and J by 5 bases, with 21 bases between the two germline ends. On this clone: The target antigen is unknown.

Here immunoSEQ multiplex PCR was the method, and the copy in TCRdb shows in-frame clones only, minus some. The repertoire holds about 31,000 clones, roughly 63% seen once, with 28% in the top ten. Before sequencing, viral peptide pools were used by the ViraFEST assay to expand antigen-specific CD4+ T cells. When around 10 days of culture had elapsed, CD4+ T cells were isolated. On day 3 and again on day 7, half the medium was replaced with IL-2 medium. The input for sequencing was CD4+ T cells from PBMCs cultured with HCoV-229E spike peptides, taken before COVID-19 vaccination. The sequence was obtained from a human donor who received a COVID-19 vaccine. This chain uses TRBV3-1 (or the pseudogene TRBV3-2) with TRBJ2-7; D perhaps matches TRBD1 (6 bases). In nucleotides, the CDR3 is TGTGCCAGCAGCCCGTCACAGGGACATTTCGCCCACGAGCAGTACTTC. It specifies CASSPSQGHFAHEQYF.